This paragraph reports one TCR beta chain. Within the sample, other DNA sequences also encode this same CDR3. The sample originates from a study of blood T cell repertoires in COVID-19. Whole-study context: Both acute and convalescent COVID-19 samples were obtained from the United States, Italy and Spain. Sample material is recorded as cDNA or gDNA derived from T cells, B-cell-depleted T cells, or PBMCs.

Measured with immunoSEQ multiplex PCR; TCRdb has only the in-frame clones, and not every one. The sample consists of a few hundred thousand clones, about 83% of them appearing once. The CDR3 runs 13 residues. CDR1 and CDR2 from the germline V gene are KGHSH and LQKENI. V was shortened by 3 bases and J by 4 bases, with 7 bases between the two germline ends. The receptor was isolated from a woman aged 50 to 60 with acute or convalescent COVID-19. Sequenced material: peripheral blood. The chain couples TRBV18 to TRBJ1-5; no reliable D call. CDR3 sequence (DNA): TGTGCCAGCTCACCCGACGGGAATCAGCCCCAGCATTTT. Translating it yields CASSPDGNQPQHF.